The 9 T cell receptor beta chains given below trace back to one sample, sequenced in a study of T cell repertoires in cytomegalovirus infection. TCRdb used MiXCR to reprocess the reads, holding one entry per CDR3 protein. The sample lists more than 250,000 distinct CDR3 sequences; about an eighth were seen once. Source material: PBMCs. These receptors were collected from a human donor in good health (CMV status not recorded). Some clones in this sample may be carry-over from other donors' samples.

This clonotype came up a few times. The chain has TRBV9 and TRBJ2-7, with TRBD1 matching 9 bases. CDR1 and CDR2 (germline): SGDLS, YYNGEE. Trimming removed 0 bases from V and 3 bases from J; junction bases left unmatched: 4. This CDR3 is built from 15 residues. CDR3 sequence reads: CASSVGTGDFYEQYF. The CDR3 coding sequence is TGTGCCAGCAGCGTAGGGACAGGGGATTTCTACGAGCAGTACTTC.

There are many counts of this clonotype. The CDR3 nucleotides are TGTGCCAGCAGCACAATGACCGGGACAACCGACTACTATGGCTACACCTTC. Translating it yields CASSTMTGTTDYYGYTF. The rearrangement uses TRBV7-9 and TRBJ1-2; D might be TRBD1 (6 bases). The CDR3 runs to 17 residues. Trimming took 5 bases from V and 3 from J, leaving 22 bases between them. Germline lookup yields CDR1 SEHNR and CDR2 FQNEAQ (reference sequence).

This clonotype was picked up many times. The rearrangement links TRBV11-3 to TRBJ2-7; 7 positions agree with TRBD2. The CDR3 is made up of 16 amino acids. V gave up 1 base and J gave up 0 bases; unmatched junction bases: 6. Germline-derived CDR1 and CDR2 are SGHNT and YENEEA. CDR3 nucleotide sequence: TGTGCCAGCAGCTTAGGGAGCGGGGAGGCCTCCTACGAGCAGTACTTC. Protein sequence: CASSLGSGEASYEQYF. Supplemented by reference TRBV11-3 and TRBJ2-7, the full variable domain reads EAGVVQSPRYKIIEKKQPVAFWCNPISGHNTLYWYLQNLGQGPELLIRYENEEAVDDSQLPKDRFSAERLKGVDSTLKIQPAELGDSAVYLCASSLGSGEASYEQYFGPGTRLTVT.

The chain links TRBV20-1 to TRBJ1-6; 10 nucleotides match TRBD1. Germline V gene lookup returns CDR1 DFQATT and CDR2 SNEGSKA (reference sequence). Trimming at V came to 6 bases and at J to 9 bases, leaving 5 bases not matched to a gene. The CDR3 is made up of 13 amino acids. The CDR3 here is CSALDRGPSPLHF. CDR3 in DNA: TGCAGTGCACTCGACAGGGGGCCTTCACCCCTCCACTTT.

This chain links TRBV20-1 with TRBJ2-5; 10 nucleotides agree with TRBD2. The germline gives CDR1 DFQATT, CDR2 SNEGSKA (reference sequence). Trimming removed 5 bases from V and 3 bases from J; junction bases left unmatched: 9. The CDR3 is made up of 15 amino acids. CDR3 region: CSAPKTLAGEETQYF. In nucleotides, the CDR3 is TGCAGTGCTCCTAAGACTCTAGCGGGAGAAGAGACCCAGTACTTC.

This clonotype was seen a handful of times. The CDR3 sequence is CASSYGRLAEIYEQYF. For the CDR3, the DNA is TGTGCCAGCAGTTACGGGAGACTAGCGGAGATCTACGAGCAGTACTTC. The chain couples TRBV6-5 to TRBJ2-7; 9 bases line up with TRBD2. The CDR3 is 16 residues long. The ends lost 2 bases at V and 3 bases at J; junction bases unmatched: 8. Germline loops: CDR1 MNHEY, CDR2 SVGAGI.

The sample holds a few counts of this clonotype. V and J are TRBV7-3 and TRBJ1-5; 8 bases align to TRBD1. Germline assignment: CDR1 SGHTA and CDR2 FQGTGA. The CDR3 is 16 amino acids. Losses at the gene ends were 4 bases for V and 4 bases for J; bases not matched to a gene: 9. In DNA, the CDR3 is TGTGCCAGCAGCTCAGCAGGGGGCAGCCAGAATCAGCCCCAGCATTTT. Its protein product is CASSSAGGSQNQPQHF.

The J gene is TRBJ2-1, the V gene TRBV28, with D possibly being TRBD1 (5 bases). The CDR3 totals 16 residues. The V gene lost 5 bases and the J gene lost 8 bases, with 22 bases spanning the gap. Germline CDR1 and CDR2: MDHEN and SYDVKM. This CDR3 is CASSGPAQTGRDEQFF. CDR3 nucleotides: TGTGCCAGCAGTGGGCCCGCCCAAACAGGACGCGATGAGCAGTTCTTC.

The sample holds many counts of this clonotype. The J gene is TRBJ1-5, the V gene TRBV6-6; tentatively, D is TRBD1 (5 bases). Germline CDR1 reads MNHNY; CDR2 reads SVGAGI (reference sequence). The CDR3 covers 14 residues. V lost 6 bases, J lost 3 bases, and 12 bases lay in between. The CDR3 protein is CASRQGTDNQPQHF. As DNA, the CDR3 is TGTGCCAGCAGGCAAGGGACGGACAATCAGCCCCAGCATTTT.